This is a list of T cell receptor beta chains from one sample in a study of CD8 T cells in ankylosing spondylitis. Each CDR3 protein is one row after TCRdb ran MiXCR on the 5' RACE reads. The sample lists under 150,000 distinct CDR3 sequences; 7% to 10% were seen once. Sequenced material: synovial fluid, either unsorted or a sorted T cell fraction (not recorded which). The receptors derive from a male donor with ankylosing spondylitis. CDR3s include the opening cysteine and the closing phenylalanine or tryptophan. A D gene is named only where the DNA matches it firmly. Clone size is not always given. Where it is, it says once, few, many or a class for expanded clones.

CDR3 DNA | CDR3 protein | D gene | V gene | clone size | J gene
TGTGCCAGCAGTTCTCGGACAGATAAAGGCTATGGCTACACCTTC | CASSSRTDKGYGYTF | - | TRBV27 | few | TRBJ1-2
TGCGCCAGCGTTCCGGGACTAGTCACCTACAATGAGCAGTTCTTC | CASVPGLVTYNEQFF | TRBD2 | TRBV5-1 | many | TRBJ2-1
TGCGCCAGCAGTCTAACCCCAGGGGAAACTGAAGCTTTCTTT | CASSLTPGETEAFF | - | TRBV5-1 | many | TRBJ1-1
TGTGCCAGCAGTTTAAACCGAGGAGCCTACGAGCAGTACTTC | CASSLNRGAYEQYF | - | TRBV28 | - | TRBJ2-7
TGTGCCAGCAGCCCGGGACTGGGGGAGGGCTACACCTTC | CASSPGLGEGYTF | - | TRBV7-9 | few | TRBJ1-2
TGTGCCAGCAGCTTAGGCACCAGCTCCTACGAGCAGTACTTC | CASSLGTSSYEQYF | - | TRBV7-9 | few | TRBJ2-7
TGTGCCAGCAGCTCCCATAGTCTAGCGGGGGACGAGCAGTACTTC | CASSSHSLAGDEQYF | TRBD2 | TRBV7-2 | many | TRBJ2-7
TGTGCCAGCAGACCGACAGGGGGCAAAACTGAAGCTTTCTTT | CASRPTGGKTEAFF | TRBD1 | TRBV7-2 | few | TRBJ1-1
TGTGCCAGCAGTGCCGGACAGGTGCTGGCCGGGGAGCTGTTTTTT | CASSAGQVLAGELFF | TRBD1 | TRBV7-9 | - | TRBJ2-2
TGCAGTGCTAGAGATTGGGGTTCACCCCTCCACTTT | CSARDWGSPLHF | - | TRBV20-1 | many | TRBJ1-6
TGTGCCAGCAGCTTAACAGGAGAAAAATGGCGGGAGCAGTACTTC | CASSLTGEKWREQYF | - | TRBV7-2 | many | TRBJ2-7
TGTGCCAGCAGCCCTTTGAGGGGGAGATATCCTCAGAAAACCTACGAGCAGTACTTC | CASSPLRGRYPQKTYEQYF | - | TRBV11-1 | many | TRBJ2-7
TGTGCCACCAGCGGCGGGGGGTTCTCCTACAATGAGCAGTTCTTC | CATSGGGFSYNEQFF | TRBD2 | TRBV24-1 | many | TRBJ2-1
TGTGCCACCTCCGGGTCGCCGATAGGAACCGGGGAGCTGTTTTTT | CATSGSPIGTGELFF | - | TRBV24-1 | - | TRBJ2-2
TGCGCCAGCAGCCAAGAAACCAGGCACTATGGCTACACCTTC | CASSQETRHYGYTF | - | TRBV4-3 | few | TRBJ1-2
TGTGCCAGCAGTGAACTCCCTCCCAAGCAGTACTTC | CASSELPPKQYF | - | TRBV2 | few | TRBJ2-7
TGTGCCAGCAGTCCCGGACAGTTAGCGGGTGAAGCTTTCTTT | CASSPGQLAGEAFF | - | TRBV6-1 | many | TRBJ1-1
TGTGCCAGCAGCTTAGGACGGACGGCCCAGAGAAGAAATTCACCCCTCCACTTT | CASSLGRTAQRRNSPLHF | - | TRBV11-1 | many | TRBJ1-6
TGTGCCAGCAGCTTCAGTACCAATAATTCACCCCTCCACTTT | CASSFSTNNSPLHF | - | TRBV7-9 | few | TRBJ1-6
TGTGCCAGCAGCCAACGTCAGGGACAGGGGGTAATGCACACTGAAGCTTTCTTT | CASSQRQGQGVMHTEAFF | - | TRBV21-1 | many | TRBJ1-1
TGTGCCATCAGTGAGGGGGCGGGCTACACCTTC | CAISEGAGYTF | - | TRBV10-3 | many | TRBJ1-2
TGTGCCAGCAGCTTCGGACGGAAAAACTACGAGCAGTACTTC | CASSFGRKNYEQYF | - | TRBV7-2 | - | TRBJ2-7
TGTGCCAGCAGCTCTACAGGGGGTTTCGAGCAGTACTTC | CASSSTGGFEQYF | TRBD1 | TRBV7-2 | many | TRBJ2-7
TGTGCCACCAGTCAACCTAGCGGGAGTACAGATACGCAGTATTTT | CATSQPSGSTDTQYF | TRBD2 | TRBV24-1 | many | TRBJ2-3
TGTGCCAGCAGTTACAAACCCAGTATATGGGGAACCGGGGCCAACGTCCTGACTTTC | CASSYKPSIWGTGANVLTF | - | TRBV6-5 | - | TRBJ2-6
TGTGCCAGCACCCAGTGGGCGACAGAAATTGTCAGCGAGCAGTACTTC | CASTQWATEIVSEQYF | - | TRBV27 | - | TRBJ2-7
TGCGCCAGCAGCTACAGGGAAGAGACCCAGTACTTC | CASSYREETQYF | - | TRBV5-1 | few | TRBJ2-5
TGCAGTGCTAGACGCCTCTCCTACAATGAGCAGTTCTTC | CSARRLSYNEQFF | - | TRBV20-1 | many | TRBJ2-1
TGTGCCACCAGCAGAGATGTGGCTAACTATGGCTACACCTTC | CATSRDVANYGYTF | - | TRBV15 | many | TRBJ1-2
TGTGCCAGCGAACGGACAGCAGGAGGCTCTGGGGCCAACGTCCTGACTTTC | CASERTAGGSGANVLTF | - | TRBV2 | - | TRBJ2-6
TGTGCCAGCAACCGACAGGTTAGCGACACTGAAGCTTTCTTT | CASNRQVSDTEAFF | - | TRBV9 | - | TRBJ1-1
TGCGCCAGCAGCCAATTAGCAGGACAGGGTCCCGGGGAGCTGTTTTTT | CASSQLAGQGPGELFF | TRBD1 | TRBV4-3 | many | TRBJ2-2
TGCAGTGCAGGACTATCCCTCTCAGGGGAGCAGTACTTC | CSAGLSLSGEQYF | - | TRBV20-1 | few | TRBJ2-7
TGTGCCAGCAGCCACCCGAGCGGGGGGGGCACAGATACGCAGTATTTT | CASSHPSGGGTDTQYF | TRBD2 | TRBV7-3 | many | TRBJ2-3
TGTGCCAGCAGTTACCCTAACACCGGGGAGCTGTTTTTT | CASSYPNTGELFF | - | TRBV6-6 | few | TRBJ2-2
TGTGCTAGCAGCGAGACAGGGAGGGAGCTGTTTTTT | CASSETGRELFF | TRBD1 | TRBV7-7 | many | TRBJ2-2
TGTGCCAGCAGCTTAGCCAACTCCTACGAGCAGTACTTC | CASSLANSYEQYF | - | TRBV7-2 | few | TRBJ2-7
TGCGCCAGCAGCGTGAACCCATTGGGTGCCCAAGAGACCCAGTACTTC | CASSVNPLGAQETQYF | - | TRBV5-1 | - | TRBJ2-5
TGCGCCAGCAGCTATGAGGGACGGCGGGCAATCGAGCAGTACTTC | CASSYEGRRAIEQYF | - | TRBV5-1 | - | TRBJ2-7
TGCGCCAGCAGCCAAGTAGTCAGTCTTGGCTACACCTTC | CASSQVVSLGYTF | - | TRBV4-3 | few | TRBJ1-2
TGTGCCAGCAGCTTAGTGGCCGGGGCCAACACCGGGGAGCTGTTTTTT | CASSLVAGANTGELFF | - | TRBV7-6 | many | TRBJ2-2
TGCAGTGCTAGAGGCCGGGTTAGAAATGAGCAGTTCTTC | CSARGRVRNEQFF | - | TRBV20-1 | - | TRBJ2-1
TGTGCCAGCGGGGACAGGGCCGTGTTGGGAGGCTACACCTTC | CASGDRAVLGGYTF | TRBD1 | TRBV12-3/TRBV12-4 | many | TRBJ1-2
TGTGCCACCAGCAGAGGATATTTAGCGGGAGCCGGGGAGCTGTTTTTT | CATSRGYLAGAGELFF | TRBD2 | TRBV15 | many | TRBJ2-2
TGTGCCAGCAGTGAAATGGTAGGAGCGAACTATGGCTACACCTTC | CASSEMVGANYGYTF | - | TRBV2 | few | TRBJ1-2
TGTGCCAGCACATCCGGGACAGGGGACACCGGGGAGCTGTTTTTT | CASTSGTGDTGELFF | TRBD1 | TRBV6-2/TRBV6-3 | - | TRBJ2-2
TGCAGTGCTGGACACCCGAACACTGAAGCTTTCTTT | CSAGHPNTEAFF | - | TRBV20-1 | few | TRBJ1-1
TGCAGCGTTGCGGGACTAGCGGCACAAGAGACCCAGTACTTC | CSVAGLAAQETQYF | TRBD2 | TRBV29-1 | many | TRBJ2-5
TGCAGCGTTAGGGGGGGGCCTGGGGCCAACGTCCTGACTTTC | CSVRGGPGANVLTF | - | TRBV29-1 | many | TRBJ2-6
TGCGCCAGCAGCACCGGACAGGGGGCGCGGACCGGGGAGCTGTTTTTT | CASSTGQGARTGELFF | TRBD1 | TRBV5-1 | - | TRBJ2-2
TGTGCCAGCAGCTTAACGTTGGAGGGGGAAGCTTTCTTT | CASSLTLEGEAFF | - | TRBV7-3 | few | TRBJ1-1
TGCGCCAGCAGCTTGGCCGGTCGGGGTTACGAGCAGTACTTC | CASSLAGRGYEQYF | - | TRBV5-1 | many | TRBJ2-7
TGTGCCAGCAGTTCTCGGGCTGGGGGATATCAGCCCCAGCATTTT | CASSSRAGGYQPQHF | - | TRBV6-5 | many | TRBJ1-5
TGTGCCAGCAGCTTACTTGTCACTACCTACAATGAGCAGTTCTTC | CASSLLVTTYNEQFF | - | TRBV13 | many | TRBJ2-1
TGTGCCAGCAGCGGAAACAGGGGTACGCAGTATTTT | CASSGNRGTQYF | TRBD1 | TRBV9 | - | TRBJ2-3
TGTGCCAGCAGTTACTCGGGACCTTCCGCCCAAACCTTC | CASSYSGPSAQTF | - | TRBV6-5 | many | TRBJ2-1
TGTGCCAGCAGGACGGGACTTCAGAACACTGAAGCTTTCTTT | CASRTGLQNTEAFF | - | TRBV12-3/TRBV12-4 | many | TRBJ1-1
TGCAGCGTTGAAGAGGGGACTGGGCATGAAAAACTGTTTTTT | CSVEEGTGHEKLFF | - | TRBV29-1 | many | TRBJ1-4
TGCAGCGTAGGGGGTCACCCGAACACCGGGGAGCTGTTTTTT | CSVGGHPNTGELFF | - | TRBV29-1 | many | TRBJ2-2